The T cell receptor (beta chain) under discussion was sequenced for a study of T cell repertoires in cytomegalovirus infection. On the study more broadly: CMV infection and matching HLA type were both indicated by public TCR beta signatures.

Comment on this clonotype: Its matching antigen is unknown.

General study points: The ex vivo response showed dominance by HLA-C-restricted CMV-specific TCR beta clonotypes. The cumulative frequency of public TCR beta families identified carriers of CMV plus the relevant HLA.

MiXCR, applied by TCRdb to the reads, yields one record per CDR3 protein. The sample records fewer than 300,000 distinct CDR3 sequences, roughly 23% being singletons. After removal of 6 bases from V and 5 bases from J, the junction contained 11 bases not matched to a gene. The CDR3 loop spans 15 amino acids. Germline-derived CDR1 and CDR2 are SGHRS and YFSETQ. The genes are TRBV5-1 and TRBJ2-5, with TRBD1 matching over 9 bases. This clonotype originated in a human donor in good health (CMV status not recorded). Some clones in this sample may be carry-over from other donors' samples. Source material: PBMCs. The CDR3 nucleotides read TGCGCCAGCACCCAATCGGGGACAGGGTCGGAGACCCAGTACTTC. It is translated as CASTQSGTGSETQYF.